The clone carrying this T cell receptor beta chain was seen a handful of times. Produced via immunoSEQ multiplex PCR; TCRdb's table is partial and in-frame only. The data hold 100,000 or so clones, with around 80% observed a single time. The source of the sample is a study of blood T cell repertoires in COVID-19. Study-level information: Researchers got acute and convalescent COVID-19 samples from the United States, Italy and Spain.

The CDR3 totals 13 residues. V dropped 1 base and J dropped 6 bases, with 8 bases sitting between them. Germline V CDR1 and CDR2: SGHRS, YFSETQ. The sequencing sample was made of peripheral blood. V usage is TRBV5-1 and J usage is TRBJ2-1; D uncertain. This receptor was taken from a woman older than 75 with acute or convalescent COVID-19. CDR3: CASSLNTANEQFF. The CDR3 DNA is TGCGCCAGCAGCTTGAACACCGCCAATGAGCAGTTCTTC.